The 27 T cell receptor beta chains reported below all come from one sample, sequenced in a study of blood T cells in healthy people across ages. A second PCR of roughly 7 to 11 cycles used a sample-barcoded 5' primer and a J-beta primer mix. TCRdb fed the 5' RACE reads into MiXCR, producing one record per CDR3 protein. This table holds about 1.8 million distinct CDR3 sequences, 40% to 55% found once. The sample taken for sequencing was blood. The receptors come from a woman in her forties in good health.

The V and J genes are TRBV6-5 and TRBJ1-1, with a possible D match to TRBD1 (5 bases). Germline CDR1 is MNHEY and CDR2 is SVGAGI. This CDR3 comprises 17 residues. V gave up 5 bases and J gave up 1 base, with 20 bases separating them. CDR3 region: CASSTSRGGTTNTEAFF. The CDR3 region has the DNA TGTGCCAGCAGTACTTCACGGGGGGGGACTACGAACACTGAAGCTTTCTTT.

The rearrangement links TRBV6-5 to TRBJ2-7; no definite D call. Germline CDR1 is MNHEY and CDR2 is SVGAGI. Trimming took 5 bases from V and 2 from J, leaving 13 bases between them. The CDR3 has 14 amino acids. The CDR3 protein is CASSPSISAYEQYF. CDR3 DNA sequence: TGTGCCAGCAGTCCATCGATCAGCGCCTACGAGCAGTACTTC.

This clonotype appeared a few times. The chain carries TRBV7-2 and TRBJ2-3, with 8 bases lining up with TRBD2. CDR1 SGHTA and CDR2 FQGNSA come from the germline V gene. V lost 2 bases and J lost 6; bases outside the gene matches: 10. The CDR3 runs 16 residues. The CDR3 region has the DNA TGTGCCAGCAGCTTAAATCTCCGGGGGGGCATCGATACGCAGTATTTT. This encodes CASSLNLRGGIDTQYF. The full variable domain, its missing parts supplied by reference TRBV7-2 and TRBJ2-3, is GAGVSQSPSNKVTEKGKDVELRCDPISGHTALYWYRQSLGQGLEFLIYFQGNSAPDKSGLPSDRFSAERTGGSVSTLTIQRTQQEDSAVYLCASSLNLRGGIDTQYFGPGTRLTVL.

The V and J genes are TRBV7-9 and TRBJ2-1; 9 positions match TRBD1. The CDR3 runs to 16 residues. The V gene end was trimmed by 5 bases and the J gene end by 7 bases; junction bases not matched to a gene: 12. CDR1 is SEHNR, CDR2 FQNEAQ, per germline (reference sequence). The CDR3 DNA reads as TGTGCCAGCAGCCGAACCGGGACAGGGAACGGGAATGAGCAGTTCTTC. It translates to CASSRTGTGNGNEQFF.

The chain joins TRBV6-4 to TRBJ2-3; D is possibly TRBD1 or TRBD2 (6 bases each). V shed 3 bases and J shed 2 bases, with 9 bases lying between them. CDR3 length equals 14 residues. CDR1 is MRHNA, CDR2 SNTAGT, per germline. The CDR3 nucleotides are TGTGCCAGCAGTGAGTCGGGGGCCACAGATACGCAGTATTTT. Amino acids: CASSESGATDTQYF.

The chain combines TRBV29-1 with TRBJ2-5, with 8 positions matching TRBD1. V was clipped by 4 bases and J by 5 bases; unmatched bases: 6. CDR3 length: 13 residues. In germline, CDR1 is SQVTM, CDR2 ANQGSEA. The CDR3 here is CSVVRGRGETQYF. The CDR3 DNA follows: TGCAGCGTTGTCAGGGGGCGCGGGGAGACCCAGTACTTC.

This clonotype was counted only a few times. The rearrangement links TRBV29-1 to TRBJ2-7; D remains ambiguous. The germline V and J ends were trimmed by 0 bases and 0 bases, with 12 bases remaining between them. The CDR3 extends over 15 amino acids. From germline, CDR1 is SQVTM and CDR2 ANQGSEA. The CDR3 loop is CSVEDQSDSSYEQYF. In DNA form, the CDR3 reads TGCAGCGTTGAAGACCAGAGCGATAGCTCCTACGAGCAGTACTTC.

This chain links TRBV3-1 with TRBJ1-4; 7 bases match TRBD1. Trimming cost V 0 bases and J 5 bases; bases outside gene matches: 6. CDR1 is LGHDT, CDR2 YNNKEL, per germline (reference sequence). The CDR3 extends over 16 amino acids. The CDR3 is CASSQDVGTVNEKLFF. For the CDR3, the DNA is TGTGCCAGCAGCCAAGATGTGGGGACAGTGAATGAAAAACTGTTTTTT.

The V gene is TRBV11-2, the J gene TRBJ2-7; no firm D call. Trimming removed 5 bases from V and 3 bases from J, with 11 bases in between. CDR3 length equals 13 residues. Germline V lookup: CDR1 SGHAT, CDR2 FQNNGV. In DNA, the CDR3 is TGTGCCAGCAGCGCGACTTGGGTCTACGAGCAGTACTTC. It encodes CASSATWVYEQYF.

This clonotype was seen a handful of times. The rearrangement links TRBV20-1 to TRBJ2-1, with 7 bases that match TRBD1. V was pared by 6 bases and J by 5 bases, with 7 bases of the junction left unmatched. Germline loops: CDR1 DFQATT, CDR2 SNEGSKA (reference sequence). This CDR3 contains 13 residues. The CDR3 bases are TGCAGTGCGACAAGGGACAGCAACAATGAGCAGTTCTTC. Its translation is CSATRDSNNEQFF.

The rearrangement links TRBV11-2 to TRBJ2-3; 7 positions agree with TRBD2. Germline CDR1 SGHAT, CDR2 FQNNGV. This CDR3 comprises 15 residues. The junction had 7 bases not matched to a gene; V was cut back by 5 bases and J by 2 bases. CDR3 bases: TGTGCCAGCAGCCTCCTAGCGGTTCCCACAGATACGCAGTATTTT. It encodes CASSLLAVPTDTQYF.

The chain recombines TRBV29-1 with TRBJ1-5; no definite D call. CDR1 SQVTM and CDR2 ANQGSEA come from the germline V gene. Trimming removed 6 bases from V and 3 bases from J, with 12 bases in between. This CDR3 spans 13 amino acids. The CDR3 here is CSVRDNYNQPQHF. The DNA of the CDR3 is TGCAGCGTACGCGACAACTACAATCAGCCCCAGCATTTT.

A note on this clonotype: With a much larger clone just one base away, this may be a read error. The genes are TRBV5-6 and TRBJ2-1; 10 bases map to TRBD2. Germline V CDR1 and CDR2: SGHDT, YYEEEE. J lost 12 bases, V lost 2 bases, and 2 bases had no gene match. The length of the CDR3 is 12 residues. The CDR3 region has the DNA TGTGCCAGCAGCTTAGGACTAGCGGCGCAGTTCTTC. Its protein product is CASSLGLAAQFF.

This rearrangement joins TRBV20-1 to TRBJ2-5; TRBD1 might be the D (5 bases). Germline V gene lookup returns CDR1 DFQATT and CDR2 SNEGSKA (reference sequence). CDR3 length equals 13 residues. V was cut by 3 bases and J by 11 bases, with 19 bases left in between. The DNA of the CDR3 is TGCAGTGCTAGTTGGGGCGCCGGCCTTGAGCAGTACTTC. Protein sequence: CSASWGAGLEQYF.

This CDR3 reads CASSPRGSGVIYERYF. CDR3 DNA: TGTGCCAGCAGCCCTCGGGGTAGCGGGGTAATCTACGAGCGGTACTTC. J is TRBJ2-5 and V is TRBV9; 8 bases map to TRBD2. CDR1 is SGDLS and CDR2 is YYNGEE in the germline V gene. V trimming: 4 bases; J trimming: 13 bases; junction bases outside the gene matches: 21. The length of the CDR3 is 16 residues.

V gene TRBV28 combines with J gene TRBJ2-7; perhaps TRBD1 as D (5 bases). The J call is uncertain, as TRBJ2-5 better fits the DNA end. From germline, CDR1 is MDHEN and CDR2 SYDVKM. This CDR3 comprises 14 residues. The CDR3 DNA reads TGTGCCAGCAGCCGACAGCCCAGGGCGGAGACCCAGTACTTC. This translates into CASSRQPRAETQYF.

V gene TRBV24-1 combines with J gene TRBJ2-3; 12 bases agree with TRBD2. The CDR3 has 16 residues. Looked up from germline, CDR1 is KGHDR and CDR2 is SFDVKD. The J segment lost 5 bases and the V segment lost 3 bases, leaving 5 bases of the junction unmatched. The CDR3 here is CATSDDLAGGIDTQYF. As DNA, the CDR3 is TGTGCCACCAGTGATGACCTAGCGGGGGGGATAGATACGCAGTATTTT.

This chain joins TRBV20-1 and TRBJ2-5; D gene unclear. The DNA end lines up better with TRBJ2-7; the J call may be wrong. Germline V gene data show CDR1 as DFQATT and CDR2 as SNEGSKA (reference sequence). This CDR3 region has 12 residues. This CDR3 is CSAPTERHEQYF. The CDR3 coding sequence is TGCAGTGCTCCAACGGAACGCCACGAGCAGTACTTC.

The V and J genes are TRBV11-2 and TRBJ2-5; TRBD2 agrees at 11 bases. The germline V gene encodes CDR1 SGHAT and CDR2 FQNNGV. The V segment lost 3 bases and the J segment 11 bases; nucleotides outside the gene matches: 11. CDR3 length equals 15 residues. CDR3 coding DNA: TGTGCCAGCAGCTTGACTAGCGGGGTAATGGATGAGCAGTACTTC. Amino acids: CASSLTSGVMDEQYF.

This sequence joins TRBV20-1 and TRBJ1-5; possible D gene TRBD1, 6 bases. The ends were cut back, 0 bases at V and 5 bases at J, with 20 bases in the middle. The CDR3 loop spans 17 amino acids. The V gene's germline CDR1 is DFQATT and CDR2 SNEGSKA (reference sequence). DNA for the CDR3: TGCAGTGCTAGAGATCAGAATAAGGGGGTAATGGATCAGCCCCAGCATTTT. Translating it yields CSARDQNKGVMDQPQHF.

The chain recombines TRBV10-3 with TRBJ2-3, with TRBD2 as a possible D gene (7 bases). The germline CDR1 and CDR2 sequences are ENHRY and SYGVKD. This CDR3 comprises 14 residues. V was clipped by 10 bases and J by 0 bases, with 14 bases between them. The CDR3 sequence is CATLGGGSTDTQYF. In DNA, the CDR3 is TGTGCCACCTTAGGGGGGGGGAGCACAGATACGCAGTATTTT.

This clonotype has more than one count but fewer than ten. The chain carries TRBV14 and TRBJ2-6, with D possibly being TRBD2 (5 bases). CDR3 size: 18 residues. V lost 1 base and J 0 bases, leaving 13 bases between the germline ends. The germline V gene has CDR1 SGHDN and CDR2 FVKESK. CDR3 nucleotide sequence: TGTGCCAGCAGCCAAGTACGAACTAGGTACTCTGGGGCCAACGTCCTGACTTTC. It encodes CASSQVRTRYSGANVLTF. The variable domain in full, completed from reference TRBV14 and TRBJ2-6, reads EAGVTQFPSHSVIEKGQTVTLRCDPISGHDNLYWYRRVMGKEIKFLLHFVKESKQDESGMPNNRFLAERTGGTYSTLKVQPAELEDSGVYFCASSQVRTRYSGANVLTFGAGSRLTVL.

Points on this clonotype: A much larger clone lies a single base off, so this may be a read error. This chain connects TRBV25-1 to TRBJ2-3; TRBD2 matches at 8 bases. Germline CDR1 and CDR2: MGHDK and SYGVNS. The CDR3 spans 16 residues. V shed 1 base and J 8 bases; nucleotides not matched to a gene: 11. CDR3: CASSEFGGVRAATQYF. CDR3 bases: TGTGCCAGCAGTGAATTCGGGGGGGTCAGAGCGGCTACGCAGTATTTT.

V gene TRBV27 combines with J gene TRBJ2-7, with 7 bases that match TRBD1. CDR3 length: 14 residues. The junction had 7 bases not matched to a gene; V was cut back by 2 bases and J by 6 bases. Germline V gives CDR1 MNHEY, CDR2 SMNVEV (reference sequence). This chain's CDR3 is CASSLATGMVEQYF. CDR3 coding DNA: TGTGCCAGCAGTTTAGCGACAGGGATGGTCGAGCAGTACTTC.

The rearrangement links TRBV12-3 or TRBV12-4 to TRBJ1-1; D is unclear. The CDR3 has 14 amino acids. V dropped 4 bases and J dropped 2 bases, with 11 bases sitting between them. In DNA form, the CDR3 reads TGTGCCAGCAGTTCCGTGACAAGTAACACTGAAGCTTTCTTT. Encoded protein: CASSSVTSNTEAFF.

The chain employs TRBV20-1 and TRBJ1-2; a possible D gene is TRBD1 (5 bases). The CDR3 length is 14 residues. Looked up from germline, CDR1 is DFQATT and CDR2 is SNEGSKA (reference sequence). Trimming cost V 1 base and J 2 bases, with 11 bases left between them. This CDR3 is CSARAVGLNYGYTF. The CDR3 DNA reads as TGCAGTGCTAGAGCTGTGGGACTCAACTATGGCTACACCTTC.

The chain has TRBV6-2 or TRBV6-3 and TRBJ2-7; D is uncertain. In germline, CDR1 is MNHEY, CDR2 SVGEGT. The V gene lost 3 bases and the J gene lost 2 bases, with 2 bases spanning the gap. The CDR3 has 11 amino acids. The CDR3 is CASSYPYEQYF. The CDR3 DNA follows: TGTGCCAGCAGTTATCCCTACGAGCAGTACTTC.